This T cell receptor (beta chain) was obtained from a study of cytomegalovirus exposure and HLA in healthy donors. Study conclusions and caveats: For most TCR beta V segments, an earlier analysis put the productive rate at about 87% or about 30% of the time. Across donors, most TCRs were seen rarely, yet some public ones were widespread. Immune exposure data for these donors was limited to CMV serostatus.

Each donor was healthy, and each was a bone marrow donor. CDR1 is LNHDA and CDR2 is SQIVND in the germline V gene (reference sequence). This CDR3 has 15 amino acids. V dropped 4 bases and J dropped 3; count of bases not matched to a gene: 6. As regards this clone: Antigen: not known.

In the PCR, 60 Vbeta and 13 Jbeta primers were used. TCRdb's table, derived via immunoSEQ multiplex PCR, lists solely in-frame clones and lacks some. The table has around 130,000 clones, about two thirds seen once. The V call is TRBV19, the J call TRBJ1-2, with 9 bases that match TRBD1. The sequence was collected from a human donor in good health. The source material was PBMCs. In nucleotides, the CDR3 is TGTGCCAGTAGTAACCGTCGACAGGGGGACTATGGCTACACCTTC. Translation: CASSNRRQGDYGYTF.